Listed below are T cell receptor beta chains from one sample, sequenced in a study of cytomegalovirus exposure and HLA in healthy donors. Profiled with immunoSEQ multiplex PCR; TCRdb holds only in-frame clones, not every one. The table has roughly 190,000 clones, about 86% seen once. The sample consisted of PBMCs. The receptors come from a man aged 35 to 55 in good health and CMV-seropositive. Both conserved end residues are trimmed from each CDR3. Each record gives: V gene, J gene, CDR3 protein.

V: TRBV28
J: TRBJ2-5
CDR3: ASSLGLAGLQETQY

V: TRBV18
J: TRBJ2-1
CDR3: ASSPIAGGRIEQF

V: TRBV7-9
J: TRBJ2-7
CDR3: ASSLQGSSEQY

V: TRBV29-1
J: TRBJ1-5
CDR3: SAESGTGGPDSNQPQH

V: TRBV6-1
J: TRBJ2-2
CDR3: AARTSSSGELF

V: TRBV6-1
J: TRBJ1-5
CDR3: ASSEGAAWDQPQH

V: TRBV28
J: TRBJ1-5
CDR3: ASSPIDRSNQPQH

V: TRBV7-2
J: TRBJ1-1
CDR3: ASSFQGKGEAF

V: TRBV10-1
J: TRBJ2-5
CDR3: ASSAGTEQETQY

V: TRBV6-1
J: TRBJ2-7
CDR3: ASSERVNTGVGGYEQY

V: TRBV7-9
J: -
CDR3: ASSRTGYHEQY

V: TRBV19
J: TRBJ2-3
CDR3: ASNRVWTDTQY

V: TRBV5-5
J: TRBJ2-7
CDR3: ASSLDSSSYEQY

V: TRBV9
J: TRBJ2-7
CDR3: ASSPGDTQYYEQY

V: TRBV4-2
J: TRBJ1-6
CDR3: ASSQEPAGLMSPLH

V: TRBV5-1
J: TRBJ1-1
CDR3: ASSSRTANTEAF

V: TRBV7-3
J: TRBJ2-3
CDR3: ANLGQGVWDTDTQY

V: TRBV7-2
J: TRBJ1-2
CDR3: ASSQTADYGYT

V: TRBV7-2
J: TRBJ2-6
CDR3: ASSPLGQGLRANVLT

V: TRBV15
J: TRBJ1-5
CDR3: ATSREGRPEQPQH

V: TRBV18
J: TRBJ2-2
CDR3: ASSLGTGELF

V: TRBV19
J: TRBJ1-5
CDR3: ASSIRGLNNQPQH

V: TRBV6-5
J: TRBJ2-7
CDR3: ASSYRREGYEQY

V: TRBV7-8
J: TRBJ2-7
CDR3: ASSHSSLAREQY

V: TRBV13
J: TRBJ2-2
CDR3: ASSLRGSANTGELF

V: TRBV6-1
J: TRBJ2-7
CDR3: ASSETVYEQY

V: TRBV5-1
J: TRBJ1-5
CDR3: ASSYGEADQPQH

V: TRBV13
J: TRBJ2-3
CDR3: ASSFGDTQY

V: TRBV5-1
J: TRBJ2-1
CDR3: ASSPLAASSYNEQF

V: TRBV14
J: TRBJ2-7
CDR3: ASSQEGGQSYEQY

V: TRBV29-1
J: TRBJ2-4
CDR3: SVVTSGVDGYNQY

V: TRBV25-1
J: TRBJ1-1
CDR3: ASSEYRQLNTEAF

V: TRBV7-3
J: TRBJ2-6
CDR3: ASSSGANVLT

V: TRBV2
J: TRBJ1-1
CDR3: ALQLNTEAF

V: TRBV7-6
J: TRBJ1-1
CDR3: ASSQAPWGTEAF

V: TRBV7-2
J: TRBJ2-1
CDR3: ASIPGGSDNEQF

V: TRBV30
J: TRBJ1-2
CDR3: AWSEEGGGGYT

V: TRBV4-3
J: TRBJ2-1
CDR3: ASSQDPSGREQF

V: TRBV5-1
J: TRBJ2-7
CDR3: ASNAGGIWDEQY

V: TRBV7-2
J: TRBJ2-7
CDR3: ASSAGLAAYEQC

V: TRBV5-8
J: TRBJ2-1
CDR3: ASSFGASGRYNEQF

V: TRBV29-1
J: TRBJ1-2
CDR3: SVEAGTGRSYT

V: TRBV5-4
J: TRBJ2-1
CDR3: ASSLGGLAGDYEQF

V: TRBV29-1
J: TRBJ2-3
CDR3: SAGGAGGFTDTQY

V: TRBV4-1
J: TRBJ1-1
CDR3: ASSQVGNTEAF

V: TRBV7-9
J: TRBJ2-2
CDR3: ATNHRDTGELF

V: TRBV19
J: TRBJ1-2
CDR3: ASSIRGFNGYT

V: TRBV27
J: TRBJ1-1
CDR3: ASSLGTGRDTEAF

V: TRBV7-2
J: TRBJ2-3
CDR3: ASSRLQGGRTDTQY

V: TRBV5-1
J: TRBJ1-2
CDR3: ASSPSDSNYGYT

V: TRBV11-3
J: TRBJ2-1
CDR3: ASSLGGVSYNEQF

V: TRBV4-1
J: TRBJ2-7
CDR3: ASSQDPIRGEQY

V: TRBV7-9
J: TRBJ2-1
CDR3: ASSLRGEGPIFEQF

V: TRBV11-2
J: TRBJ2-7
CDR3: ASSYSGLAGGDEQY

V: TRBV7-2
J: TRBJ2-7
CDR3: ASSSRDRGSLEQY

V: TRBV9
J: TRBJ2-1
CDR3: ASSVAQIHGQF

V: TRBV5-1
J: TRBJ2-6
CDR3: ASSLIMGAFRSGANVLT